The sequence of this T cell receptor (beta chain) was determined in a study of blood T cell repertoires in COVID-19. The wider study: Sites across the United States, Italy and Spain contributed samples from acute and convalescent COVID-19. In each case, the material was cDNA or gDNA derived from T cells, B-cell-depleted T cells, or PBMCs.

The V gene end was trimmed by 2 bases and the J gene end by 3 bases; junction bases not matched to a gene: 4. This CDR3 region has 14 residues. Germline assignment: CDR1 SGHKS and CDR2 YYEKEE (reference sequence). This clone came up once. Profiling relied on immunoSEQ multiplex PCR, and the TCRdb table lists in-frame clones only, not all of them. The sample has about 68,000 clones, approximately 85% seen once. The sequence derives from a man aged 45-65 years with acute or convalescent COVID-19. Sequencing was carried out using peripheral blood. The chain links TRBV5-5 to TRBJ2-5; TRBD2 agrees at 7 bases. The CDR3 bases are TGTGCCAGCAGCTTAGCGGGGAGGGAAGAGACCCAGTACTTC. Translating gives CASSLAGREETQYF.